The T cell receptor beta chain described here comes from a study of Tregs in tolerant kidney transplant recipients. Study results and caveats: Tregs expanded with activated donor B cells seemed most donor-specific. The small number of patients limits these findings pending further validation. In tolerant patients, donor-specific Tregs outgrew total Tregs, suggesting antigen-driven expansion.

CD4+CD25+CD127- Tregs, CD4+CD25- non-Tregs, CD4 and CD8 cells were sorted. Sequencing was performed with immunoSEQ multiplex PCR; in TCRdb, only in-frame clones are kept and a portion is missing. Altogether tens of thousands of clones are present, around 90% being singletons, with the ten largest covering 0.39%. V was pared by 0 bases and J by 7 bases, with 3 bases of the junction left unmatched. Germline V gene data show CDR1 as GTSNPN and CDR2 as SVGIG (reference sequence). The CDR3 length is 14 residues. To note about this clone: What it recognizes is unknown.

This clonotype originated in a human donor who received a combined kidney and bone marrow transplant. The gene calls are TRBV30 and TRBJ1-4; 9 bases align to TRBD1. Here the sequenced sample was CD4+ T cells from blood, taken before the transplant. As DNA, the CDR3 is TGTGCCTGGAGTGTTGGACAGGGGAGTGAAAAACTGTTTTTT. Amino acids: CAWSVGQGSEKLFF.